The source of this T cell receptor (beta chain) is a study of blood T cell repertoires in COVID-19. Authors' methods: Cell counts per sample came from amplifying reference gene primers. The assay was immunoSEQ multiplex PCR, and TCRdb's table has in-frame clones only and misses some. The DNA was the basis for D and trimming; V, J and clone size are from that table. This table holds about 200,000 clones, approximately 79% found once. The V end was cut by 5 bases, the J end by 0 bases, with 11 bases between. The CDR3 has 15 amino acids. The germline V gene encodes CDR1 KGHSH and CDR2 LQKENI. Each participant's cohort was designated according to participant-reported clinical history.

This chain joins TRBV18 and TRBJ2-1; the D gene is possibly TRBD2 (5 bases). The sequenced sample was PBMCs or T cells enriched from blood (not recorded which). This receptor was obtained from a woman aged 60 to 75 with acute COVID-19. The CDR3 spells CASSAQEVSYNEQFF. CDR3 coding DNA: TGTGCCAGCTCAGCTCAGGAGGTCTCCTACAATGAGCAGTTCTTC.